One sample yielded the 9 T cell receptor beta chains listed below, sequenced in a study of T cell changes during pregnancy in multiple sclerosis. Clones were read by immunoSEQ multiplex PCR, and TCRdb kept only the in-frame ones, dropping some. The data contain around 26,000 clones, roughly 86% of them seen just once; the ten biggest clones take up more than 10%. Sequencing used CD8+ T cells from peripheral blood mononuclear cells, obtained in the first trimester of pregnancy. The receptors come from a female donor in good health, enrolled as a control in a pregnancy study.

This clone appeared a few times. The genes are TRBV4-3 and TRBJ2-1, with no clear D. CDR1 is LGHNA and CDR2 is YSLEER in the germline V gene. The CDR3 covers 14 residues. The V gene lost 3 bases and the J gene lost 6 bases, with 12 bases spanning the gap. The CDR3 spells CASSHTELSNEQFF. CDR3 bases: TGCGCCAGCAGCCACACGGAGTTAAGCAATGAGCAGTTCTTC.

The J gene is TRBJ2-1, the V gene TRBV19; 8 nucleotides line up with TRBD2. V trimming: 3 bases; J trimming: 4 bases; junction bases outside the gene matches: 5. This CDR3 spans 15 amino acids. Germline V gene sequence: CDR1 LNHDA, CDR2 SQIVND (reference sequence). This CDR3 is CASSMDSGTYNEQFF. DNA of the CDR3: TGTGCCAGTAGTATGGATAGCGGGACTTACAATGAGCAGTTCTTC.

The gene calls are TRBV13 and TRBJ1-5; 7 nucleotides line up with TRBD1. Germline values: CDR1 PRHDT, CDR2 FYEKMQ (reference sequence). V shed 4 bases, J shed 2 bases, and the junction held 2 bases outside the gene matches. This CDR3 spans 14 amino acids. DNA of the CDR3: TGTGCCAGCAGCTCAGGACAGGGCAATCAGCCCCAGCATTTT. Translation: CASSSGQGNQPQHF.

In this sample, this clone turned up a few times. V gene TRBV28 combines with J gene TRBJ1-5; D is uncertain. Between the trimmed V and J ends, which lost 4 bases and 7 bases, there was a span of 11 bases. Germline assignment: CDR1 MDHEN and CDR2 SYDVKM. This CDR3 comprises 13 residues. This chain's CDR3 is CASSSGRRQPQHF. CDR3 in DNA: TGTGCCAGCAGTTCCGGACGGAGGCAGCCCCAGCATTTT.

This rearrangement joins TRBV7-7 to TRBJ2-1; 14 bases fit TRBD2. Germline V lookup: CDR1 SSHAT, CDR2 FNYEAQ (reference sequence). CDR3 length: 15 amino acids. V was clipped by 5 bases and J by 8 bases; unmatched bases: 5. The CDR3 DNA is TGTGCCAGCAGCCCGACTAGCGGGGGGGCGCATGAGCAGTTCTTC. Protein sequence: CASSPTSGGAHEQFF.

The rearrangement uses TRBV7-6 and TRBJ1-1; perhaps TRBD1 as D (6 bases). V lost 3 bases, J lost 2 bases, and 13 bases lay in between. The CDR3 is 15 amino acids. CDR1 is SGHVS, CDR2 FNYEAQ, per germline. In DNA, the CDR3 is TGTGCCAGCAGCTTGGGGGGGGACACCAACACTGAAGCTTTCTTT. Translated: CASSLGGDTNTEAFF.

The rearrangement uses TRBV2 and TRBJ2-5, with a tentative D call TRBD2 (5 bases). V dropped 3 bases and J dropped 5 bases, with 19 bases sitting between them. Germline CDR1 reads SNHLY; CDR2 reads FYNNEI. The CDR3 has 16 amino acids. The CDR3 sequence: CASSDDSRGFGETQYF. The CDR3 DNA follows: TGTGCCAGCAGTGACGACTCTCGAGGGTTCGGGGAGACCCAGTACTTC.

The chain uses TRBV19 and TRBJ1-6; 8 bases map to TRBD1. The CDR3 spans 16 residues. V was pared by 9 bases and J by 3 bases, with 10 bases of the junction left unmatched. Per germline, CDR1 LNHDA and CDR2 SQIVND (reference sequence). CDR3 sequence (DNA): TGTGCCAGGATACGACAGGGGAAATACTATAATTCACCCCTCCACTTT. Amino acid sequence: CARIRQGKYYNSPLHF.

At least ten counts were recorded for this clone. The chain has TRBV7-9 and TRBJ2-1; possibly TRBD2 for D (6 bases). Germline V gene sequence: CDR1 SEHNR, CDR2 FQNEAQ (reference sequence). V dropped 0 bases and J dropped 5 bases, with 8 bases sitting between them. This CDR3 has 14 residues. The CDR3 loop is CASSLAGTHNEQFF. The CDR3 DNA is TGTGCCAGCAGCTTAGCAGGGACTCACAATGAGCAGTTCTTC.